The clone carrying this T cell receptor beta chain was seen at least ten times. The antigen is undetermined. This entry comes from a study of T cells in Graves' hyperthyroidism and ophthalmopathy. For the study at large: The blood sample was taken at first diagnosis, before treatment began. General study findings and limits: Separation of ophthalmopathy from stable hyperthyroidism was achieved by a 13 V-J model.

The CDR3 covers 14 residues. Germline V CDR1 and CDR2: SGHRS, YFSETQ. V gave up 4 bases and J gave up 9 bases, with 14 bases separating them. Regions amplified from RNA transcripts were the TCR beta CDR3 regions. An initial round of RT-PCR targeting the TCR CDR3 relied on the HTBI primer set. From the multiplex PCR reads, TCRdb called clonotypes with MiXCR, one entry per CDR3 protein. The table shows over 300,000 distinct CDR3 sequences, with approximately 15% occurring only once. Each patient was aged 18 to 65 and had newly diagnosed hyperthyroidism of under 2 months' duration. Diagnoses used clinical symptoms, serum thyroxine and TRAb, thyroid ultrasound and orbital computed tomography.

The specimen was blood. This receptor was taken from an older woman with Graves' hyperthyroidism. The rearrangement links TRBV5-1 to TRBJ1-6, with a possible D match to TRBD1 (6 bases). The CDR3 loop is CASSRTGQASPLHF. CDR3 nucleotide sequence: TGCGCCAGCAGCCGCACGGGACAAGCTTCACCCCTCCACTTT.